A single sample gave rise to the 19 T cell receptor beta chains below, sequenced in a study of blood T cell repertoires in COVID-19. The assay was immunoSEQ multiplex PCR, and TCRdb's table has in-frame clones only and misses some. The sample records about 80,000 clones, approximately 80% being singletons. Sequenced material: peripheral blood. The receptor set was obtained from a human donor in a cohort sampled during active COVID-19.

This chain uses TRBV5-1 with TRBJ1-1; D remains unclear. This CDR3 region has 15 residues. Trimming cost V 2 bases and J 1 base, with 12 bases left between them. CDR1 is SGHRS and CDR2 is YFSETQ in the germline V gene. In nucleotides, the CDR3 is TGCGCCAGCAGCTTTGTGGGCGAATCGAACACTGAAGCTTTCTTT. Translated, it gives CASSFVGESNTEAFF.

The chain employs TRBV10-3 and TRBJ2-7; the match to TRBD2 covers 14 bases. Trimming took 6 bases from V and 4 from J; bases not matched to a gene: 2. The CDR3 covers 14 residues. The germline V gene has CDR1 ENHRY and CDR2 SYGVKD. CDR3 residues: CAIRTSGRGYEQYF. CDR3 coding DNA: TGTGCCATCAGGACTAGCGGGAGGGGGTACGAGCAGTACTTC.

The gene calls are TRBV5-1 and TRBJ1-1, with a tentative D call TRBD1 (5 bases). The CDR3 contains 12 residues. Germline values: CDR1 SGHRS, CDR2 YFSETQ. Trimming took off 4 bases at V and 6 bases at J, with 10 bases between the two ends. CDR3 nucleotide sequence: TGCGCCAGCAGCCGGGAGGGGTCTGAAGCTTTCTTT. Protein sequence: CASSREGSEAFF.

This chain joins TRBV13 and TRBJ2-1; 13 positions match TRBD2. CDR1 is PRHDT and CDR2 is FYEKMQ in the germline V gene (reference sequence). V dropped 5 bases and J dropped 4; count of bases not matched to a gene: 2. The CDR3 covers 15 residues. The CDR3 nucleotides read TGTGCCAGCAGCCGACTAGCGGGGGGATACAATGAGCAGTTCTTC. It specifies CASSRLAGGYNEQFF.

This clone was recorded once. The gene calls are TRBV28 and TRBJ1-2; D not resolved. Germline V gene data show CDR1 as MDHEN and CDR2 as SYDVKM. Trimming shortened V by 2 bases and J by 7 bases, and 17 bases separated the two germline ends. The length of the CDR3 is 15 residues. In DNA, the CDR3 is TGTGCCAGCAGTTTACCGGGGATCCATGGCGGTGGCTACACCTTC. Its protein product is CASSLPGIHGGGYTF.

The V call is TRBV28, the J call TRBJ1-1, with 9 positions matching TRBD1. This CDR3 spans 14 amino acids. Germline CDR1 MDHEN, CDR2 SYDVKM. The J segment lost 5 bases and the V segment lost 6 bases, leaving 7 bases of the junction unmatched. The CDR3 DNA reads TGTGCCAGCAGCCAACAGGGGGCGGGGACTGAAGCTTTCTTT. Protein product: CASSQQGAGTEAFF.

The chain has TRBV10-3 and TRBJ2-7; 7 bases map to TRBD2. This CDR3 contains 14 residues. The germline CDR1 and CDR2 sequences are ENHRY and SYGVKD. Trimming cost V 6 bases and J 3 bases; bases outside gene matches: 8. The CDR3, as DNA: TGTGCCATCAGCGCGGGAGACTCCCTCTACGAGCAGTACTTC. This gives the protein CAISAGDSLYEQYF.

On this clone: The junction departs from germline at one end; a sequencing error may be responsible. The chain uses TRBV5-4 and TRBJ2-6; weak D call: TRBD2 (6 bases). Germline V CDR1 and CDR2: SGHNT, YYREEE (reference sequence). CDR3 size: 15 residues. In DNA form, the CDR3 reads TGTGCCAGCAGTTTGGGAGGCTCTGGGGCCAACGTCCTGACTTTC. This gives the protein CASSLGGSGANVLTF. Together with reference TRBV5-4 and TRBJ2-6, the CDR3 gives the full variable domain: ETGVTQSPTHLIKTRGQQVTLRCSSQSGHNTVSWYQQALGQGPQFIFQYYREEENGRGNFPPRFSGLQFPNYSSELNVNALELDDSALYLCASSLGGSGANVLTFGAGSRLTVL.

This clone was detected once. The chain joins TRBV13 to TRBJ1-4; 8 positions agree with TRBD1. Germline assignment: CDR1 PRHDT and CDR2 FYEKMQ (reference sequence). The V and J ends lost 2 bases and 7 bases, in that order; junction bases with no gene match: 3. This CDR3 has 14 amino acids. CDR3 residues: CASSLRGQAEKLFF. CDR3 DNA sequence: TGTGCCAGCAGCTTAAGGGGACAGGCTGAAAAACTGTTTTTT.

The J gene is TRBJ1-2, the V gene TRBV9; the D is unclear. V lost 3 bases, J lost 0 bases, and 12 bases lay in between. The CDR3 sequence is 15 residues long. The germline V gene encodes CDR1 SGDLS and CDR2 YYNGEE. CDR3 amino acids: CASSAMAPANYGYTF. The CDR3 nucleotides are TGTGCCAGCAGCGCCATGGCCCCAGCTAACTATGGCTACACCTTC. Variable domain in full (rest from reference TRBV9 and TRBJ1-2): DSGVTQTPKHLITATGQRVTLRCSPRSGDLSVYWYQQSLDQGLQFLIQYYNGEERAKGNILERFSAQQFPDLHSELNLSSLELGDSALYFCASSAMAPANYGYTFGSGTRLTVV.

The chain joins TRBV28 to TRBJ2-7, with D perhaps TRBD1 (5 bases). The CDR3 has 16 residues. The V and J ends lost 5 bases and 0 bases respectively, with 17 bases between them. CDR1 is MDHEN, CDR2 SYDVKM, per germline. In DNA, the CDR3 is TGTGCCAGCAGTGGGTTGACAGCCAGCCACTCCTACGAGCAGTACTTC. Protein: CASSGLTASHSYEQYF.

The J gene is TRBJ2-7, the V gene TRBV6-1; tentatively, D is TRBD2 (6 bases). Germline values: CDR1 MNHNS, CDR2 SASEGT. Trimming pared 0 bases from V and 0 bases from J, leaving 12 bases between. The CDR3 is 16 residues long. The CDR3 DNA reads TGTGCCAGCAGTGAAGCGCGGGGACTCCTCTCCTACGAGCAGTACTTC. Translation: CASSEARGLLSYEQYF.

V is TRBV28 and J is TRBJ1-1; D unclear. This CDR3 comprises 12 residues. Germline CDR1 MDHEN, CDR2 SYDVKM. The V gene lost 1 base and the J gene lost 5 bases, with 5 bases spanning the gap. The CDR3 region is CASSLFSTEAFF. The CDR3 DNA reads as TGTGCCAGCAGTTTATTTTCGACTGAAGCTTTCTTT. The complete variable domain, with remaining parts taken from reference TRBV28 and TRBJ1-1, reads DVKVTQSSRYLVKRTGEKVFLECVQDMDHENMFWYRQDPGLGLRLIYFSYDVKMKEKGDIPEGYSVSREKKERFSLILESASTNQTSMYLCASSLFSTEAFFGQGTRLTVV.

This chain joins TRBV5-4 and TRBJ2-2; 7 positions agree with TRBD1. The CDR3 has 15 residues. Germline assignment: CDR1 SGHNT and CDR2 YYREEE (reference sequence). The trim removed 2 bases at V and 8 bases at J, leaving 9 bases unmatched. The DNA for the CDR3 is TGTGCCAGCAGCTTCGACAGGGTCGGTTTAGGGGAGCTGTTTTTT. Protein sequence: CASSFDRVGLGELFF.

The V gene is TRBV6-5, the J gene TRBJ2-1, with D perhaps matching TRBD2 (6 bases). Trimming took 4 bases from V and 3 from J, leaving 13 bases between them. CDR1 is MNHEY, CDR2 SVGAGI, per germline. The CDR3 totals 15 residues. CDR3 region: CASSSSDRIYNEQFF. In nucleotides, the CDR3 is TGTGCCAGCAGTTCTAGCGACCGAATCTACAATGAGCAGTTCTTC.

J is TRBJ2-7 and V is TRBV18; D might be TRBD2 (6 bases). Germline CDR1 and CDR2: KGHSH and LQKENI. With 4 bases removed from V and 3 bases from J, the gap between germline ends came to 16 bases. The CDR3 has 15 amino acids. The CDR3 nucleotides read TGTGCCAGCTCACTATTTCAGGGAGGAGACTACGAGCAGTACTTC. This sequence encodes CASSLFQGGDYEQYF. The full variable domain, completed using reference TRBV18 and TRBJ2-7, is NAGVMQNPRHLVRRRGQEARLRCSPMKGHSHVYWYRQLPEEGLKFMVYLQKENIIDESGMPKERFSAEFPKEGPSILRIQQVVRGDSAAYFCASSLFQGGDYEQYFGPGTRLTVT.

This clone occurred once. The chain links TRBV6-1 to TRBJ1-1, with D tentatively TRBD1 (6 bases). The CDR3 length is 16 residues. The V end was cut by 1 base, the J end by 4 bases, with 16 bases between. Per germline, CDR1 MNHNS and CDR2 SASEGT. The CDR3: CASSEGYQGSGTEAFF. In DNA, the CDR3 is TGTGCCAGCAGTGAAGGTTACCAGGGGTCGGGCACTGAAGCTTTCTTT.

The V call is TRBV6-1, the J call TRBJ1-6, with 12 bases identical to TRBD1. J gave up 8 bases and V 4 bases, and 6 bases lay outside the gene matches. Germline CDR1 and CDR2: MNHNS and SASEGT. The CDR3 contains 16 residues. The CDR3 sequence is CASSAPGTGGDSPLHF. In DNA form, the CDR3 reads TGTGCCAGCAGTGCCCCCGGGACAGGGGGCGATTCACCCCTCCACTTT.

This chain connects TRBV28 to TRBJ2-3; 7 bases are a match to TRBD2. The V segment lost 5 bases and the J segment 6 bases; nucleotides outside the gene matches: 11. The CDR3 runs to 15 residues. Germline CDR1 reads MDHEN; CDR2 reads SYDVKM. The CDR3 DNA follows: TGTGCCAGCAGTGGGCGGGGAGGGGCAGGGGATACGCAGTATTTT. Amino acids: CASSGRGGAGDTQYF.